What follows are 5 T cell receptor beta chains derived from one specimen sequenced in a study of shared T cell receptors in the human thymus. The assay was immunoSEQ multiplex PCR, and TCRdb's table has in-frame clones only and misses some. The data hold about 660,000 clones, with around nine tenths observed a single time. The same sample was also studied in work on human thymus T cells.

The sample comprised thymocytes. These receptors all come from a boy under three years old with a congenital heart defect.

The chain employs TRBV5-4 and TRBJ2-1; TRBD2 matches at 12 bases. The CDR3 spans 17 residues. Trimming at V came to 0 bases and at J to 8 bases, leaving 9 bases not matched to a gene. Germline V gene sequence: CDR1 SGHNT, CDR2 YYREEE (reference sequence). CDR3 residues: CASSLALTSGGVHEQFF. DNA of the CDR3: TGTGCCAGCAGCTTGGCCTTGACTAGCGGGGGCGTCCATGAGCAGTTCTTC.

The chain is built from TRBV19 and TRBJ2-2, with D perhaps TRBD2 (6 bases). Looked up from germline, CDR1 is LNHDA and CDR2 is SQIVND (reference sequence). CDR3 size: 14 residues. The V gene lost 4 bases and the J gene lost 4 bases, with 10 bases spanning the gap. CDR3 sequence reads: CASSNRRGTGELFF. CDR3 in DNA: TGTGCCAGTAGTAACAGGAGGGGCACCGGGGAGCTGTTTTTT.

CDR3: CASSHQGEKLFF. The CDR3 DNA reads as TGTGCCAGCAGCCATCAGGGGGAAAAACTGTTTTTT. The chain joins TRBV6-5 to TRBJ1-4, with D tentatively TRBD1 (6 bases). Trimming left V 6 bases short and J 8 bases short, with 10 bases between. The CDR3 spans 12 residues. Germline V gene lookup returns CDR1 MNHEY and CDR2 SVGAGI.

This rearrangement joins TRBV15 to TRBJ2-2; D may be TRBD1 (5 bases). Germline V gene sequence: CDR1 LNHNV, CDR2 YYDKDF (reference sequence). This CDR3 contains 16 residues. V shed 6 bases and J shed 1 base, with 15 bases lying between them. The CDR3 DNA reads TGTGCCACCAGAGTAGGGGCACCTAGGAACACCGGGGAGCTGTTTTTT. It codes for CATRVGAPRNTGELFF.

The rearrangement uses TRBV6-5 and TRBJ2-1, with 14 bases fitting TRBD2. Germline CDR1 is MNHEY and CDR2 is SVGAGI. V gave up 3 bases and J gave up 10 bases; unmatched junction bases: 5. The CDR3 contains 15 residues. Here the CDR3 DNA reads TGTGCCAGCAGTTATACAAGGACTAGCGGGAGGGAGCAGTTCTTC. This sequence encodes CASSYTRTSGREQFF.